What follows are 19 T cell receptor beta chains derived from one specimen sequenced in a study of blood T cell repertoires in COVID-19. The assay was immunoSEQ multiplex PCR, and TCRdb's table has in-frame clones only and misses some. This table has 350,000 or so clones, roughly 90% appearing once. Specimen: PBMCs or T cells enriched from blood (not recorded which). The receptors were gathered from a woman in her 30s who had recovered from COVID-19.

This clone was recorded once. CDR3 amino acids: CASSQRGGLQGRGNEQFF. Written as DNA, the CDR3 is TGTGCCAGCAGCCAACGAGGTGGGTTACAGGGAAGGGGCAATGAGCAGTTCTTC. The chain recombines TRBV4-2 with TRBJ2-1, with D perhaps matching TRBD1 (6 bases). Per germline, CDR1 LGHNA and CDR2 YNFKEQ. CDR3 length: 18 amino acids. The ends were cut back, 2 bases at V and 6 bases at J, with 23 bases in the middle.

This clone was recorded only once. This sequence joins TRBV7-2 and TRBJ1-1, with 7 bases aligning to TRBD1. Per germline, CDR1 SGHTA and CDR2 FQGNSA. Trimming at V came to 5 bases and at J to 1 base, leaving 10 bases not matched to a gene. This CDR3 is built from 16 residues. CDR3 in amino acids: CASSPRTGNPNTEAFF. Written as DNA, the CDR3 is TGTGCCAGCAGCCCCAGGACAGGCAACCCGAACACTGAAGCTTTCTTT.

The chain recombines TRBV7-2 with TRBJ1-1; maybe TRBD1 (5 bases). In germline, CDR1 is SGHTA, CDR2 FQGNSA. CDR3 length: 14 residues. V shed 6 bases and J shed 1 base, with 12 bases lying between them. The CDR3 spells CASRRGGANTEAFF. In DNA, the CDR3 is TGTGCCAGCAGGAGGGGCGGGGCGAACACTGAAGCTTTCTTT.

The rearrangement uses TRBV19 and TRBJ2-2; TRBD2 matches at 9 bases. There are 15 residues in the CDR3. The germline V gene encodes CDR1 LNHDA and CDR2 SQIVND (reference sequence). V was pared by 5 bases and J by 6 bases, with 7 bases of the junction left unmatched. The CDR3 DNA follows: TGTGCCAGTAGTGCTAGCGGGGAAGGCGCCGGGGAGCTGTTTTTT. Protein sequence: CASSASGEGAGELFF.

The genes are TRBV21-1 and TRBJ2-1; the table's D call, TRBD2, has no DNA check behind it. TRBV21-1 is a pseudogene segment. The CDR3 covers 21 residues. The CDR3 region has the DNA TGTGCCAGCAGCAAACGGGGGGTACTAGCGGGAGGCGGGGCCCCCTACAATGAGCAGTTCTTC. It translates to CASSKRGVLAGGGAPYNEQFF.

The rearrangement uses TRBV5-4 and TRBJ2-5; 7 positions match TRBD1. Trimming at V came to 4 bases and at J to 6 bases, leaving 3 bases not matched to a gene. There are 12 residues in the CDR3. From germline, CDR1 is SGHNT and CDR2 YYREEE (reference sequence). The CDR3 region has the DNA TGTGCCAGCAGCAGGGGACAGCAGACCCAGTACTTC. Its translation: CASSRGQQTQYF.

The gene calls are TRBV11-2 and TRBJ2-2; no reliable D call. This CDR3 is built from 13 residues. Germline V CDR1 and CDR2: SGHAT, FQNNGV. Trimming stripped 2 bases from V and 7 bases from J, with 8 bases between. The CDR3 sequence: CASSLTSGGELFF. CDR3 nucleotide sequence: TGTGCCAGCAGCTTAACTTCGGGCGGGGAGCTGTTTTTT. The entire variable domain, with the rest obtained from reference TRBV11-2 and TRBJ2-2, is as follows: EAGVAQSPRYKIIEKRQSVAFWCNPISGHATLYWYQQILGQGPKLLIQFQNNGVVDDSQLPKDRFSAERLKGVDSTLKIQPAKLEDSAVYLCASSLTSGGELFFGEGSRLTVL.

The V call is TRBV6-5, the J call TRBJ2-5; no reliable D call. This CDR3 is 12 amino acids long. The germline gives CDR1 MNHEY, CDR2 SVGAGI. Trimming left V 6 bases short and J 5 bases short, with 10 bases between. In DNA, the CDR3 is TGTGCCAGCAGAACCCTTGGCGAGACCCAGTACTTC. This sequence encodes CASRTLGETQYF.

This chain joins TRBV7-9 and TRBJ1-1; the match to TRBD1 covers 8 bases. Trimming at V came to 1 base and at J to 7 bases, leaving 8 bases not matched to a gene. The CDR3 length is 15 residues. Germline V gene sequence: CDR1 SEHNR, CDR2 FQNEAQ (reference sequence). CDR3 bases: TGTGCCAGCAGCTTAGGCGTACAGGGGGTCGATGAAGCTTTCTTT. Translation gives CASSLGVQGVDEAFF.

This rearrangement joins TRBV4-1 to TRBJ2-4; possible D gene TRBD2, 6 bases. Germline V lookup: CDR1 MGHRA, CDR2 YSYEKL. The CDR3 has 13 residues. V gave up 6 bases and J gave up 6 bases, with 12 bases separating them. CDR3 sequence: CASSQVGGNIQYF. The DNA for the CDR3 is TGCGCCAGCAGTCAGGTGGGAGGAAACATTCAGTACTTC.

The chain is built from TRBV28 and TRBJ1-4; 8 nucleotides match TRBD1. CDR1 is MDHEN, CDR2 SYDVKM, per germline. V shed 4 bases and J 0 bases; nucleotides not matched to a gene: 13. The CDR3 covers 19 residues. The CDR3 loop is CASSSGLVPGQATNEKLFF. CDR3 in DNA: TGTGCCAGCAGTTCCGGCCTAGTCCCGGGACAGGCAACTAATGAAAAACTGTTTTTT.

The chain uses TRBV12-3 or TRBV12-4 and TRBJ2-2; D may be TRBD2 (7 bases). V was pared by 11 bases and J by 8 bases, with 12 bases between. The CDR3 totals 11 residues. CDR3 coding DNA: TGTGCCTACGGGGGGCAGGGGGAGCTGTTTTTT. Protein: CAYGGQGELFF.

V gene TRBV10-3 combines with J gene TRBJ1-5; 8 bases align to TRBD1. The CDR3 has 13 amino acids. Germline CDR1 is ENHRY and CDR2 is SYGVKD. The trim removed 7 bases at V and 7 bases at J, leaving 6 bases unmatched. The CDR3 nucleotides are TGTGCCATCATGTCAGGGGGCGGACAGCCCCAGCATTTT. It codes for CAIMSGGGQPQHF.

The V and J genes are TRBV5-1 and TRBJ2-1; a possible D gene is TRBD2 (5 bases). Germline V gene lookup returns CDR1 SGHRS and CDR2 YFSETQ. Between the trimmed V and J ends, which lost 2 bases and 5 bases, there was a span of 14 bases. The CDR3 sequence is 15 residues long. DNA for the CDR3: TGCGCCAGCAGCTTCGGGAATCTTCCCCACAATGAGCAGTTCTTC. It codes for CASSFGNLPHNEQFF. Using reference TRBV5-1 and TRBJ2-1 for the parts outside the CDR3, the full variable domain is KAGVTQTPRYLIKTRGQQVTLSCSPISGHRSVSWYQQTPGQGLQFLFEYFSETQRNKGNFPGRFSGRQFSNSRSEMNVSTLELGDSALYLCASSFGNLPHNEQFFGPGTRLTVL.

Written as DNA, the CDR3 is TGTGCCACAAGTCCGGTGGGAGGGTACACAGATACGCAGTATTTT. It codes for CATSPVGGYTDTQYF. The chain carries TRBV2 and TRBJ2-3; 7 nucleotides line up with TRBD2. CDR1 is SNHLY and CDR2 is FYNNEI in the germline V gene. The CDR3 is 15 amino acids. The trim removed 10 bases at V and 2 bases at J, leaving 12 bases unmatched.

This chain connects TRBV10-1 to TRBJ2-2, with 9 nucleotides matching TRBD1. Germline loops: CDR1 WNHNN, CDR2 SYGVQD (reference sequence). This CDR3 is 15 amino acids long. V shed 3 bases, J shed 7 bases, and the junction held 6 bases outside the gene matches. CDR3 sequence reads: CASSETGGWSGELFF. CDR3 DNA sequence: TGCGCCAGCAGTGAAACAGGGGGCTGGAGCGGGGAGCTGTTTTTT.

The chain couples TRBV18 to TRBJ2-5; TRBD1 is a possible D gene (5 bases). This CDR3 comprises 14 residues. Germline CDR1 reads KGHSH; CDR2 reads LQKENI. Trimming removed 1 base from V and 3 bases from J, with 9 bases in between. This CDR3 is CASSPRRVEETQYF. The CDR3 DNA is TGTGCCAGCTCACCACGCAGGGTAGAAGAGACCCAGTACTTC.

The chain carries TRBV6-5 and TRBJ1-1, with 7 bases that match TRBD1. This CDR3 spans 14 amino acids. Germline trimming cut 6 bases from V and 1 base from J; bases unmatched to any gene: 5. CDR1 and CDR2 from the germline V gene are MNHEY and SVGAGI. The CDR3 is CASRYRGGNTEAFF. CDR3 DNA: TGTGCCAGCAGGTACAGGGGAGGGAACACTGAAGCTTTCTTT.

V gene TRBV7-9 combines with J gene TRBJ1-2; D is unresolved. The CDR3 is made up of 14 amino acids. CDR1 is SEHNR and CDR2 is FQNEAQ in the germline V gene (reference sequence). Trimming removed 0 bases at V and 4 bases at J, with 9 bases between. The chain's CDR3 is CASSLAAASYGYTF. The CDR3 nucleotides are TGTGCCAGCAGCTTAGCGGCGGCGAGCTATGGCTACACCTTC.